This passage covers 32 T cell receptor beta chains from one sample sequenced in a study of T cell responses to AZD1222 COVID-19 vaccine. This table comes from immunoSEQ multiplex PCR, and its TCRdb copy is limited to in-frame clones, with some not included. The profile shows roughly 42,000 clones, over 75% of them singletons. Sequencing was performed on peripheral blood, taken 28 days after the second dose of the MenACWY control vaccine. The receptor source for this set is an adult who received the MenACWY meningococcal vaccine as a control.

The rearrangement uses TRBV9 and TRBJ1-2, with TRBD1 matching 7 bases. With V trimmed by 3 bases and J by 8 bases, 4 bases remained unmatched. This CDR3 comprises 12 residues. CDR1 and CDR2 (germline): SGDLS, YYNGEE. This CDR3 reads CASSDRGGGYTF. The DNA for the CDR3 is TGTGCCAGCAGCGACAGGGGAGGAGGCTACACCTTC.

The V gene is TRBV5-4, the J gene TRBJ1-3; a possible D gene is TRBD1 (6 bases). Trimming took 4 bases from V and 2 from J, leaving 10 bases between them. CDR1 and CDR2 (germline): SGHNT, YYREEE (reference sequence). This CDR3 is 14 amino acids long. The CDR3 is CASSQQGPGNTIYF. DNA of the CDR3: TGTGCCAGCAGCCAACAGGGTCCTGGAAACACCATATATTTT. The complete variable domain, with remaining parts taken from reference TRBV5-4 and TRBJ1-3, reads ETGVTQSPTHLIKTRGQQVTLRCSSQSGHNTVSWYQQALGQGPQFIFQYYREEENGRGNFPPRFSGLQFPNYSSELNVNALELDDSALYLCASSQQGPGNTIYFGEGSWLTVV.

V usage is TRBV14 and J usage is TRBJ2-3; possibly TRBD2 for D (6 bases). Trimming shortened V by 3 bases and J by 2 bases, and 21 bases separated the two germline ends. Germline CDR1 SGHDN, CDR2 FVKESK. The CDR3 loop spans 18 amino acids. CDR3 DNA sequence: TGTGCCAGCAGCCACGCGCCGCTACTAGCCGACCCCACAGATACGCAGTATTTT. This sequence encodes CASSHAPLLADPTDTQYF. The complete variable domain, with remaining parts taken from reference TRBV14 and TRBJ2-3, reads EAGVTQFPSHSVIEKGQTVTLRCDPISGHDNLYWYRRVMGKEIKFLLHFVKESKQDESGMPNNRFLAERTGGTYSTLKVQPAELEDSGVYFCASSHAPLLADPTDTQYFGPGTRLTVL.

This sequence joins TRBV27 and TRBJ1-6; tentative D call: TRBD1 (5 bases). CDR1 MNHEY and CDR2 SMNVEV come from the germline V gene (reference sequence). The ends were cut back, 5 bases at V and 14 bases at J, with 22 bases in the middle. This CDR3 is built from 15 residues. The CDR3 is CASSIGGANGYSLHF. CDR3 in DNA: TGTGCCAGCAGTATAGGCGGGGCCAACGGGTATTCCCTCCACTTT.

The chain has TRBV27 and TRBJ2-1, with D possibly called TRBD1 or TRBD2 (6 bases each). CDR1 and CDR2 from the germline V gene are MNHEY and SMNVEV (reference sequence). There are 14 residues in the CDR3. V was clipped by 6 bases and J by 9 bases, with 18 bases between them. The CDR3 DNA sequence: TGTGCCAGCAGACCTGGAGGGGGTGGGCGTGAGCAGTTCTTC. Protein product: CASRPGGGGREQFF.

By its share, this clone is medium-sized. The chain couples TRBV9 to TRBJ2-3; no clear D. The V gene lost 0 bases and the J gene lost 7 bases, with 9 bases spanning the gap. Germline V CDR1 and CDR2: SGDLS, YYNGEE. The length of the CDR3 is 13 residues. The CDR3 sequence: CASSVDLRNTQYF. For the CDR3, the DNA is TGTGCCAGCAGCGTAGATTTAAGAAATACGCAGTATTTT. Filled out from reference TRBV9 and TRBJ2-3, the complete variable domain reads DSGVTQTPKHLITATGQRVTLRCSPRSGDLSVYWYQQSLDQGLQFLIQYYNGEERAKGNILERFSAQQFPDLHSELNLSSLELGDSALYFCASSVDLRNTQYFGPGTRLTVL.

This chain links TRBV14 with TRBJ1-3, with a tentative D call TRBD1 (6 bases). The V gene's germline CDR1 is SGHDN and CDR2 FVKESK. The CDR3 covers 16 residues. V dropped 0 bases and J dropped 2 bases, with 11 bases sitting between them. The CDR3 here is CASSQDRTGTGNTIYF. For the CDR3, the DNA is TGTGCCAGCAGCCAAGATCGAACAGGGACTGGAAACACCATATATTTT.

The chain combines TRBV7-9 with TRBJ2-2; 11 nucleotides line up with TRBD1. CDR1 and CDR2 from the germline V gene are SEHNR and FQNEAQ (reference sequence). This CDR3 spans 15 amino acids. Germline trimming cut 6 bases from V and 2 bases from J; bases unmatched to any gene: 2. The chain's CDR3 is CASRRTGGNTGELFF. The CDR3 nucleotides are TGTGCCAGCAGGAGGACAGGGGGCAACACCGGGGAGCTGTTTTTT.

The chain is built from TRBV5-1 and TRBJ1-3; possible D gene TRBD1, 5 bases. CDR1 and CDR2 from the germline V gene are SGHRS and YFSETQ. The CDR3 runs to 17 residues. V lost 4 bases to trimming and J lost 2 bases, with 19 bases between them. The CDR3 DNA reads TGCGCCAGCAGCCCCCCGCCGGGCAGGGTGACTGGAAACACCATATATTTT. Translated, it gives CASSPPPGRVTGNTIYF.

This rearrangement joins TRBV27 to TRBJ2-2; D gene unclear. CDR3 length: 18 residues. The V end lost 1 base, the J end lost 0 bases, and 15 bases lay between the germline ends. The germline V gene has CDR1 MNHEY and CDR2 SMNVEV (reference sequence). DNA for the CDR3: TGTGCCAGCAGTTTATTTGGGCAGCTCTTATCGAACACCGGGGAGCTGTTTTTT. Translation gives CASSLFGQLLSNTGELFF.

V gene TRBV20-1 combines with J gene TRBJ2-5; D gene unclear. V was clipped by 3 bases and J by 5 bases, with 13 bases between them. Germline V gene lookup returns CDR1 DFQATT and CDR2 SNEGSKA (reference sequence). CDR3 length equals 13 residues. The CDR3 DNA sequence: TGCAGTGCTAGTATTGGTAACGAGGAGACCCAGTACTTC. Its translation is CSASIGNEETQYF.

The chain is built from TRBV7-9 and TRBJ2-2; no clear D. The CDR3 sequence is 14 residues long. CDR1 and CDR2 from the germline V gene are SEHNR and FQNEAQ (reference sequence). Trimming cost V 3 bases and J 0 bases, with 5 bases left between them. The CDR3 sequence: CASSFLANTGELFF. In DNA, the CDR3 is TGTGCCAGCAGCTTTCTTGCGAACACCGGGGAGCTGTTTTTT.

This clone qualifies as large. This sequence joins TRBV7-9 and TRBJ1-2, with D perhaps matching TRBD1 (6 bases). The CDR3 is 16 residues long. Trimming stripped 1 base from V and 7 bases from J, with 19 bases between. From germline, CDR1 is SEHNR and CDR2 FQNEAQ (reference sequence). In nucleotides, the CDR3 is TGTGCCAGCAGCTTAGTAGGGGGTCCCGGGACGGCTGGCTACACCTTC. It encodes CASSLVGGPGTAGYTF.

This clone was picked up a small number of times. The chain uses TRBV18 and TRBJ2-1; D is ambiguous. Germline CDR1 KGHSH, CDR2 LQKENI. The CDR3 contains 11 residues. Trimming cost V 4 bases and J 10 bases, with 8 bases left between them. CDR3 DNA: TGTGCCAGCTCACGCGCACAGGAGCAGTTCTTC. This translates into CASSRAQEQFF.

The chain combines TRBV10-2 with TRBJ2-3, with 9 nucleotides matching TRBD1. The trim removed 3 bases at V and 10 bases at J, leaving 11 bases unmatched. This CDR3 region has 15 residues. Germline assignment: CDR1 WSHSY and CDR2 SAAADI. This CDR3 reads CASSDPGQGRTAQYF. In nucleotides, the CDR3 is TGCGCCAGCAGTGACCCGGGACAGGGAAGAACTGCGCAGTATTTT.

The V gene is TRBV9, the J gene TRBJ2-1; TRBD2 matches at 12 bases. Looked up from germline, CDR1 is SGDLS and CDR2 is YYNGEE. V lost 10 bases to trimming and J lost 5 bases; unmatched junction nucleotides: 13. CDR3 length: 16 residues. CDR3 DNA: TGTGCCCCCGTAGGACCCAGACTAGCGGGAGACAATGAGCAGTTCTTC. Translated, it gives CAPVGPRLAGDNEQFF. Complete variable domain (other parts from reference TRBV9 and TRBJ2-1): DSGVTQTPKHLITATGQRVTLRCSPRSGDLSVYWYQQSLDQGLQFLIQYYNGEERAKGNILERFSAQQFPDLHSELNLSSLELGDSALYFCAPVGPRLAGDNEQFFGPGTRLTVL.

The CDR3 region is CASSGDRLAKNIQYF. Written as DNA, the CDR3 is TGTGCCAGCTCAGGGGACAGACTAGCCAAAAACATTCAGTACTTC. The chain carries TRBV18 and TRBJ2-4; 7 nucleotides line up with TRBD1. V dropped 5 bases and J dropped 0; count of bases not matched to a gene: 4. The CDR3 consists of 15 residues. Germline V lookup: CDR1 KGHSH, CDR2 LQKENI. Combining the CDR3 with reference TRBV18 and TRBJ2-4 gives the whole variable domain NAGVMQNPRHLVRRRGQEARLRCSPMKGHSHVYWYRQLPEEGLKFMVYLQKENIIDESGMPKERFSAEFPKEGPSILRIQQVVRGDSAAYFCASSGDRLAKNIQYFGAGTRLSVL.

The table lists this clone with a few counts. The chain combines TRBV7-3 with TRBJ2-1; 8 bases map to TRBD2. Germline V gives CDR1 SGHTA, CDR2 FQGTGA. J gave up 7 bases and V 0 bases, and 5 bases lay outside the gene matches. This CDR3 spans 15 amino acids. The CDR3 coding sequence is TGTGCCAGCAGCTTAACTAGCGGGATCCCTAATGAGCAGTTCTTC. Translating it yields CASSLTSGIPNEQFF.

This sequence joins TRBV5-1 and TRBJ2-7; D is uncertain. V lost 2 bases and J lost 7, with 16 bases in between. This CDR3 has 14 residues. Germline assignment: CDR1 SGHRS and CDR2 YFSETQ. The CDR3 spells CASSFQQRLEEQYF. The CDR3 DNA reads as TGCGCCAGCAGCTTTCAACAGAGGTTGGAAGAGCAGTACTTC.

V is TRBV18 and J is TRBJ2-5; D is ambiguous. Germline V gene lookup returns CDR1 KGHSH and CDR2 LQKENI. CDR3 size: 13 residues. With 2 bases removed from V and 5 bases from J, the gap between germline ends came to 9 bases. Written as DNA, the CDR3 is TGTGCCAGCTCACCAGGGGATCTGGAGACCCAGTACTTC. Translating gives CASSPGDLETQYF. The full variable domain, rest sourced from reference TRBV18 and TRBJ2-5, is NAGVMQNPRHLVRRRGQEARLRCSPMKGHSHVYWYRQLPEEGLKFMVYLQKENIIDESGMPKERFSAEFPKEGPSILRIQQVVRGDSAAYFCASSPGDLETQYFGPGTRLLVL.

The V and J genes are TRBV5-4 and TRBJ1-4; a possible D gene is TRBD1 (5 bases). Germline V gene sequence: CDR1 SGHNT, CDR2 YYREEE (reference sequence). The CDR3 spans 16 residues. Trimming shortened V by 1 base and J by 0 bases, and 10 bases separated the two germline ends. The CDR3 DNA is TGTGCCAGCAGCTTGCGGACATTTGCAACTAATGAAAAACTGTTTTTT. As protein: CASSLRTFATNEKLFF.

The rearrangement links TRBV15 to TRBJ2-2; tentatively, D is TRBD2 (5 bases). V lost 2 bases to trimming and J lost 4 bases, with 5 bases between them. The CDR3 has 13 amino acids. The germline CDR1 and CDR2 sequences are LNHNV and YYDKDF (reference sequence). The CDR3 region is CATSRRGTGELFF. DNA of the CDR3: TGTGCCACCAGCAGACGGGGCACCGGGGAGCTGTTTTTT.

This clone was picked up a small number of times. The rearrangement joins TRBV5-1 to TRBJ2-1, with 8 bases lining up with TRBD2. The CDR3 has 15 amino acids. The V gene end was trimmed by 4 bases and the J gene end by 8 bases; junction bases not matched to a gene: 11. CDR1 and CDR2 (germline): SGHRS, YFSETQ. CDR3 nucleotides: TGCGCCAGCAGCGGCCGGGCTAGCGGGCCGGATGAGCAGTTCTTC. This gives the protein CASSGRASGPDEQFF.

The V and J genes are TRBV5-1 and TRBJ2-1; TRBD1 might be the D (5 bases). Germline V lookup: CDR1 SGHRS, CDR2 YFSETQ. The CDR3 is made up of 13 amino acids. V was clipped by 0 bases and J by 5 bases, with 6 bases between them. The CDR3 spells CASSLDRNNEQFF. CDR3 in DNA: TGCGCCAGCAGCTTGGACAGGAACAATGAGCAGTTCTTC.

The genes are TRBV13 and TRBJ2-3, with D perhaps being TRBD1 or TRBD2 (6 bases each). Per germline, CDR1 PRHDT and CDR2 FYEKMQ (reference sequence). The CDR3 spans 15 residues. Trimming took 0 bases from V and 4 from J, leaving 11 bases between them. The CDR3 spells CASSLGFGGSDTQYF. The CDR3 DNA reads TGTGCCAGCAGCTTAGGGTTCGGGGGCTCAGATACGCAGTATTTT.

The V gene is TRBV28, the J gene TRBJ1-1, with TRBD1 identical over 7 bases. The CDR3 length is 15 residues. Germline-derived CDR1 and CDR2 are MDHEN and SYDVKM. Trimming removed 2 bases from V and 5 bases from J; junction bases left unmatched: 8. CDR3: CASSLPQGLGTEAFF. CDR3 in DNA: TGTGCCAGCAGTTTACCACAGGGGCTGGGTACTGAAGCTTTCTTT.

The V and J genes are TRBV25-1 and TRBJ2-7; D is tentatively TRBD1 or TRBD2 (5 bases each). CDR3 length equals 14 residues. Germline CDR1 is MGHDK and CDR2 is SYGVNS. Trimming shortened V by 6 bases and J by 2 bases, and 14 bases separated the two germline ends. The CDR3 region is CASSLRDRPYEQYF. The CDR3 coding sequence is TGTGCCAGCAGCCTCCGGGACCGACCCTACGAGCAGTACTTC.

This clone was counted a few times. The chain links TRBV25-1 to TRBJ1-3; 7 bases are a match to TRBD1. The length of the CDR3 is 15 residues. V was clipped by 8 bases and J by 0 bases; unmatched bases: 7. Germline values: CDR1 MGHDK, CDR2 SYGVNS. The CDR3 here is CASVGTVGSGNTIYF. The CDR3 nucleotides are TGTGCCAGCGTGGGGACAGTAGGCTCTGGAAACACCATATATTTT.

V and J are TRBV6-5 and TRBJ1-3; D uncertain. Germline loops: CDR1 MNHEY, CDR2 SVGAGI. Trimming took off 0 bases at V and 0 bases at J, with 9 bases between the two ends. This CDR3 has 16 residues. The CDR3 nucleotides are TGTGCCAGCAGTTACTCGGAGATTAGCTCTGGAAACACCATATATTTT. This encodes CASSYSEISSGNTIYF.

The gene calls are TRBV2 and TRBJ1-6; D is uncertain. In germline, CDR1 is SNHLY, CDR2 FYNNEI. Trimming cost V 3 bases and J 8 bases, with 14 bases left between them. This CDR3 is 15 amino acids long. Written as DNA, the CDR3 is TGTGCCAGCAGTGATATACAGTCCTACGATTCACCCCTCCACTTT. Amino acid sequence: CASSDIQSYDSPLHF.

The gene calls are TRBV9 and TRBJ1-4; 9 bases are a match to TRBD1. V gave up 3 bases and J gave up 3 bases; unmatched junction bases: 3. The V gene's germline CDR1 is SGDLS and CDR2 YYNGEE. This CDR3 comprises 15 residues. The CDR3 sequence: CASSAQGAANEKLFF. For the CDR3, the DNA is TGTGCCAGCAGCGCACAGGGGGCAGCTAATGAAAAACTGTTTTTT.

The chain employs TRBV30 and TRBJ2-7; D is possibly TRBD1 (5 bases). Germline lookup yields CDR1 GTSNPN and CDR2 SVGIG (reference sequence). Trimming took 4 bases from V and 9 from J, leaving 22 bases between them. This CDR3 comprises 14 residues. The CDR3 DNA reads TGTGCCTGGACCATTGGGGCAGGTGTTCTCGGGCAGTACTTC. Its protein product is CAWTIGAGVLGQYF.